A selection of T cell receptor beta chains follows, all from one sample in a study of human T cells and chemical hapten exposure. TCRdb re-called the RACE reads through MiXCR, storing one row per CDR3 protein. Of 100,000 to 150,000 distinct CDR3 sequences listed, approximately 10% were seen once; the top ten hold roughly 1.8%. Sample: whole blood. All receptors come from a male donor in good health. Some clones in this sample may be carry-over from other donors' samples. Each CDR3 is given with its conserved first and last residue. Fields, in order: J gene, D gene, V gene, clone size, CDR3 protein, CDR3 DNA. D genes are given only for firm matches. For some rows the clone size is stated as once, few or many, or as a class when expanded; others skip it.

TRBJ1-1 | - | TRBV6-5 | few | CASSYAGATNTEAFF | TGTGCCAGCAGTTACGCGGGGGCCACGAACACTGAAGCTTTCTTT
TRBJ2-1 | TRBD1 | TRBV12-3/TRBV12-4 | few | CASSSRTGEDNEQFF | TGTGCCAGCAGTTCTCGGACAGGGGAGGACAATGAGCAGTTCTTC
TRBJ2-7 | - | TRBV6-2/TRBV6-3 | - | CASSRRGGEQYF | TGTGCCAGCAGTAGAAGGGGAGGCGAGCAGTACTTC
TRBJ2-5 | - | TRBV29-1 | few | CSVEVTGTPREAQYF | TGCAGCGTTGAAGTAACAGGGACCCCAAGAGAGGCCCAGTACTTC
TRBJ1-1 | - | TRBV25-1 | many | CASSELEWRNGATEAFF | TGTGCCAGCAGTGAATTAGAGTGGAGGAACGGGGCCACTGAAGCTTTCTTT
TRBJ2-1 | - | TRBV4-2 | - | CASSQAGPRSYNEQFF | TGTGCCAGCAGCCAAGCAGGGCCTCGGTCCTACAATGAGCAGTTCTTC
TRBJ1-5 | - | TRBV6-2/TRBV6-3 | few | CASSPTQEYDRPNQPQHF | TGTGCCAGCAGCCCCACCCAAGAGTATGACAGGCCCAATCAGCCCCAGCATTTT
TRBJ1-1 | - | TRBV6-5 | many | CASIMNTEAFF | TGTGCCAGCATAATGAACACTGAAGCTTTCTTT
TRBJ2-2 | - | TRBV12-3/TRBV12-4 | few | CASSSLHRAGELFF | TGTGCCAGCAGTTCCTTACACCGAGCCGGGGAGCTGTTTTTT
TRBJ2-3 | - | TRBV12-3/TRBV12-4 | few | CASSSRAKDTQYF | TGTGCCAGCAGTAGCCGGGCCAAGGATACGCAGTATTTT
TRBJ1-1 | TRBD1 | TRBV7-6 | - | CASSQRQGAFTEAFF | TGTGCCAGCAGCCAGCGACAGGGGGCCTTCACTGAAGCTTTCTTT
TRBJ2-2 | TRBD2 | TRBV10-1 | many | CASIISGRPNTGELFF | TGCGCCAGCATAATTAGCGGGAGGCCTAACACCGGGGAGCTGTTTTTT
TRBJ1-4 | - | TRBV2 | many | CASSQSRDSLFF | TGTGCCAGCAGTCAGTCAAGGGACTCCCTGTTTTTT
TRBJ2-7 | - | TRBV10-3 | - | CAISDPSSSRGREQYF | TGTGCCATCAGTGACCCTTCTTCAAGTCGCGGTAGGGAGCAGTACTTC
TRBJ2-1 | - | TRBV7-9 | few | CASSPGGSEQFF | TGTGCCAGCAGCCCTGGGGGCAGTGAGCAGTTCTTC
TRBJ2-7 | TRBD1 | TRBV29-1 | few | CSVEAPRTGDYEQYF | TGCAGCGTTGAAGCCCCGAGGACAGGGGACTACGAGCAGTACTTC
TRBJ2-3 | TRBD1 | TRBV5-1 | few | CAGSRGQGSTDTQYF | TGCGCCGGGAGTCGAGGACAGGGAAGCACAGATACGCAGTATTTT
TRBJ2-7 | - | TRBV5-1 | few | CASSLKTGSAGEQYF | TGCGCCAGCAGCCTGAAAACAGGGTCCGCAGGCGAGCAGTACTTC
TRBJ1-3 | - | TRBV6-1 | - | CASSEAGGAGNTIYF | TGTGCCAGCAGTGAAGCGGGGGGGGCGGGAAACACCATATATTTT
TRBJ2-3 | - | TRBV5-1 | many | CASSLVLTDTQYF | TGCGCCAGCAGCTTGGTCCTCACAGATACGCAGTATTTT
TRBJ2-6 | - | TRBV9 | - | CASSPRREMYSGANVLSF | TGTGCCAGCAGCCCACGGAGGGAAATGTACTCTGGGGCCAACGTCCTGAGTTTC
TRBJ1-1 | - | TRBV19 | few | CASKGWRNTEAFF | TGTGCCAGTAAGGGGTGGAGGAACACTGAAGCTTTCTTT
TRBJ2-1 | TRBD1 | TRBV27 | few | CASSLLRGTGDLVREQFF | TGTGCCAGCAGTCTACTAAGGGGGACAGGGGACCTAGTGCGGGAGCAGTTCTTC
TRBJ2-5 | TRBD1 | TRBV4-1 | few | CASSQAQGAQETQYF | TGCGCCAGCAGCCAAGCCCAGGGGGCCCAAGAGACCCAGTACTTC
TRBJ2-1 | TRBD2 | TRBV20-1 | - | CSAMTGTTDREQFF | TGCAGTGCTATGACTGGGACTACGGATCGTGAGCAGTTCTTC
TRBJ1-2 | - | TRBV29-1 | many | CSVDRRGLYGYTF | TGCAGCGTTGACAGGAGAGGGCTTTATGGCTACACCTTC
TRBJ1-1 | - | TRBV6-5 | many | CASSYRQGGTEAFF | TGTGCCAGCAGTTACCGCCAGGGAGGAACTGAAGCTTTCTTT
TRBJ1-3 | TRBD1 | TRBV2 | many | CASSAKTGHGNTIYF | TGTGCCAGCAGTGCGAAGACAGGGCATGGAAACACCATATATTTT
TRBJ2-3 | - | TRBV6-2/TRBV6-3 | few | CASSYDFTDTQYF | TGTGCCAGCAGTTACGACTTCACAGATACGCAGTATTTT
TRBJ2-1 | - | TRBV4-3 | few | CASSQDRGYSYNEQFF | TGCGCCAGCAGCCAAGACAGGGGATACTCCTACAATGAGCAGTTCTTC